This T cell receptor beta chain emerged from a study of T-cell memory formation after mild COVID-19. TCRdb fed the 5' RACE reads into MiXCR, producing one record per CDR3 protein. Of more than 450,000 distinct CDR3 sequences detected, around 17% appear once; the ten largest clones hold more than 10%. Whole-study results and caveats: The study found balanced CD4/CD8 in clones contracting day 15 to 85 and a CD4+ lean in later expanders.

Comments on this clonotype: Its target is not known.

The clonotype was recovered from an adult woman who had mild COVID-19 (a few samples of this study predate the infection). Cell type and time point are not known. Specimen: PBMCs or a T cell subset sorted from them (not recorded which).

The CDR3 region has the DNA TGTGCCAGCAGCCTAGCGGGAGTCGGGGGTACTGAGCAGTTCTTC. Its translation: CASSLAGVGGTEQFF. The chain links TRBV7-3 to TRBJ2-1; 10 bases are shared with TRBD2. The CDR3 has 15 amino acids. Germline V gene sequence: CDR1 SGHTA, CDR2 FQGTGA. The trim removed 5 bases at V and 9 bases at J, leaving 10 bases unmatched.